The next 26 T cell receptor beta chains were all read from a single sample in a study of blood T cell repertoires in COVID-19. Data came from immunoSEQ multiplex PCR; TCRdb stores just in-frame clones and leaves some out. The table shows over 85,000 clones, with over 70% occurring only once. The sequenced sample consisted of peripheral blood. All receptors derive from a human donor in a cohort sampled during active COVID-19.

In DNA, the CDR3 is TGCAGCGTTAGGGGGGGCGAGCAGTACTTC. Protein sequence: CSVRGGEQYF. The chain links TRBV29-1 to TRBJ2-7, with D perhaps TRBD2 (7 bases). Per the germline V gene, CDR1 is SQVTM and CDR2 is ANQGSEA. Trimming removed 5 bases at V and 6 bases at J, with 8 bases between. The CDR3 is 10 amino acids.

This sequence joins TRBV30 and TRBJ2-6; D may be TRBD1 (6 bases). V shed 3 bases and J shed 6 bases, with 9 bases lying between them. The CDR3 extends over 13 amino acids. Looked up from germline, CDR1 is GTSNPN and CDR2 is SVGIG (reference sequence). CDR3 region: CAWRQGLANVLTF. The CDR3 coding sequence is TGTGCCTGGAGACAGGGCTTGGCCAACGTCCTGACTTTC.

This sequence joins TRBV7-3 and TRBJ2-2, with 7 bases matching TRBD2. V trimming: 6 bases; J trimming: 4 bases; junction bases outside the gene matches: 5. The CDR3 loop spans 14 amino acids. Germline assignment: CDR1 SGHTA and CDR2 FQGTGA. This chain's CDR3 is CASRVSSGTGELFF. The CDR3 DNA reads TGTGCCAGCAGGGTTTCTAGCGGCACCGGGGAGCTGTTTTTT. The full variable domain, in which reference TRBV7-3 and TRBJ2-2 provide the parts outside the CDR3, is GAGVSQTPSNKVTEKGKYVELRCDPISGHTALYWYRQSLGQGPEFLIYFQGTGAADDSGLPNDRFFAVRPEGSVSTLKIQRTERGDSAVYLCASRVSSGTGELFFGEGSRLTVL.

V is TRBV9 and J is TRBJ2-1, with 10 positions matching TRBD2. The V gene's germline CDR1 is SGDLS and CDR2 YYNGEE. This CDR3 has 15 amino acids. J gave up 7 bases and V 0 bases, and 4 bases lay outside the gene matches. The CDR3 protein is CASSVVAGGGNEQFF. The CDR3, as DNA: TGTGCCAGCAGCGTAGTAGCGGGAGGTGGTAATGAGCAGTTCTTC.

CDR3 loop: CASSGQLNQPQHF. In nucleotides, the CDR3 is TGTGCCAGCAGCGGACAGCTTAATCAGCCCCAGCATTTT. The chain joins TRBV12-3 or TRBV12-4 to TRBJ1-5, with D perhaps TRBD1 (6 bases). The CDR3 runs to 13 residues. The V end was cut by 6 bases, the J end by 4 bases, with 10 bases between.

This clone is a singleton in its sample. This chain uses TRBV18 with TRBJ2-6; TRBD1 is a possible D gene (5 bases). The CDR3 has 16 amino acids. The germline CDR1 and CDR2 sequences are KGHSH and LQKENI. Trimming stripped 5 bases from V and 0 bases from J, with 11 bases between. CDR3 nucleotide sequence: TGTGCCAGCTCATTGACAGTTCCCTCTGGGGCCAACGTCCTGACTTTC. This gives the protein CASSLTVPSGANVLTF.

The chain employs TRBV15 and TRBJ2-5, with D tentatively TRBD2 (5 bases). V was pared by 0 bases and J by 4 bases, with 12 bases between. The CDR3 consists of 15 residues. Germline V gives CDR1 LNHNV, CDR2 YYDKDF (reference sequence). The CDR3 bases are TGTGCCACCAGCAGAGATCGAGCAGGAGGAGAGACCCAGTACTTC. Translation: CATSRDRAGGETQYF.

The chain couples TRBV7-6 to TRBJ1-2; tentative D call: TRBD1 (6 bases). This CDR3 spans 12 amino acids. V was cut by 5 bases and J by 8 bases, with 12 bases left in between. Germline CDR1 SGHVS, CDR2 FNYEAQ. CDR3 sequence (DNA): TGTGCCAGCAGCCCTGGGACACACGGCTACACCTTC. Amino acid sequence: CASSPGTHGYTF.

CDR3 sequence: CASRSGQGETQYF. In DNA, the CDR3 is TGTGCCAGCAGGTCCGGACAGGGAGAGACCCAGTACTTC. The J gene is TRBJ2-5, the V gene TRBV7-9, with TRBD1 matching over 8 bases. J gave up 4 bases and V 6 bases, and 4 bases lay outside the gene matches. The CDR3 length is 13 residues. The germline V gene encodes CDR1 SEHNR and CDR2 FQNEAQ (reference sequence).

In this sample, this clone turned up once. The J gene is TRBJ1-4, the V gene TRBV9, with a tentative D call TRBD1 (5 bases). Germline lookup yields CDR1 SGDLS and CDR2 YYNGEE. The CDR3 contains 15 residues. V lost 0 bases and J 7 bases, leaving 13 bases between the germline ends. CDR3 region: CASSVAGAGGEKLFF. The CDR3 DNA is TGTGCCAGCAGCGTAGCTGGGGCCGGGGGTGAAAAACTGTTTTTT.

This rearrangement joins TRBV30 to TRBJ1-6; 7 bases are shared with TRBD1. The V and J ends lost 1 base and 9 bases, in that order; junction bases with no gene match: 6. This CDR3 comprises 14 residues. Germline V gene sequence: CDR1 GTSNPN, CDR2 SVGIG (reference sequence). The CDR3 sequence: CAWSEDRVASPLHF. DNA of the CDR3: TGTGCCTGGAGTGAAGACAGGGTCGCTTCACCCCTCCACTTT. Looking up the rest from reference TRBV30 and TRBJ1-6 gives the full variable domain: SQTIHQWPATLVQPVGSPLSLECTVEGTSNPNLYWYRQAAGRGLQLLFYSVGIGQISSEVPQNLSASRPQDRQFILSSKKLLLSDSGFYLCAWSEDRVASPLHFGNGTRLTVT.

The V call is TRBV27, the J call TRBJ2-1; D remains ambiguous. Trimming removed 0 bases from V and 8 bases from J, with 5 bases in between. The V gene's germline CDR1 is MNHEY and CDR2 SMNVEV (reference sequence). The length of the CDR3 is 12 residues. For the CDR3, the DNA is TGTGCCAGCAGTTTATCCGAGGATGAGCAGTTCTTC. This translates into CASSLSEDEQFF.

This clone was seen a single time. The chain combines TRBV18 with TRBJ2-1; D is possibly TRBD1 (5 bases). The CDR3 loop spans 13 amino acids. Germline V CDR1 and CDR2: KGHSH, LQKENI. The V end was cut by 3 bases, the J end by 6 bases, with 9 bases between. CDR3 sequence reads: CASSPGTGNEQFF. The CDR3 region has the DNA TGTGCCAGCTCACCTGGAACAGGCAATGAGCAGTTCTTC.

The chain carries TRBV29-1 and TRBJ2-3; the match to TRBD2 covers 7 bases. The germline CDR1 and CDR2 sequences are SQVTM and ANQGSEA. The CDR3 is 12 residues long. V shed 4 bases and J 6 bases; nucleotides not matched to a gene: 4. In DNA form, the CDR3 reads TGCAGCGTTGGTTCCGGGGGGGATACGCAGTATTTT. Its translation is CSVGSGGDTQYF.

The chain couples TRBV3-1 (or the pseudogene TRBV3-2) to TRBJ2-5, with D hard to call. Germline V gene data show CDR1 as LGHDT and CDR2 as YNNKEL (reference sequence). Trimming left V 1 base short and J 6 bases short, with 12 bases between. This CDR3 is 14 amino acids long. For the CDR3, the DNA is TGTGCCAGCAGCCAAGGAATCGCCAGGAAGACCCAGTACTTC. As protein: CASSQGIARKTQYF.

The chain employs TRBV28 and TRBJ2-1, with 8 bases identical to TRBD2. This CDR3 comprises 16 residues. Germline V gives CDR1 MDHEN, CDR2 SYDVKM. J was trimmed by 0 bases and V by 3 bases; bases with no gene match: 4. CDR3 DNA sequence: TGTGCCAGCAGTTTGCCAGCGGGAGTCTCCTACAATGAGCAGTTCTTC. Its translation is CASSLPAGVSYNEQFF.

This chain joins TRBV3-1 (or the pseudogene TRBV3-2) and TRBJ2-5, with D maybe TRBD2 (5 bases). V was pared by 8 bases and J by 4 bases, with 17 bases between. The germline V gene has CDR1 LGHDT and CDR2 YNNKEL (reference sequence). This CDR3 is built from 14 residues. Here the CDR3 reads CASLEEEKLETQYF. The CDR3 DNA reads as TGTGCCAGCCTTGAGGAGGAAAAGTTAGAGACCCAGTACTTC.

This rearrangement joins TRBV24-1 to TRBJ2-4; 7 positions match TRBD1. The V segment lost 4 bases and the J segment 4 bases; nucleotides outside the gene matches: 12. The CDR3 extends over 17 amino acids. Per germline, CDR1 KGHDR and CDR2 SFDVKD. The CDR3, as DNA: TGTGCCACCAGTGACCTCCCCTCGACAGGGCGTAAAAACATTCAGTACTTC. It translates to CATSDLPSTGRKNIQYF.

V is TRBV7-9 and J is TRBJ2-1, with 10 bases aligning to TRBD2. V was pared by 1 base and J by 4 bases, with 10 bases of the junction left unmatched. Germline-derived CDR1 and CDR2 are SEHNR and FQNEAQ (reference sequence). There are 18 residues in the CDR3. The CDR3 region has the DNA TGTGCCAGCAGCTTAGTTCCGCTAGCGGGAGTAGAATACAATGAGCAGTTCTTC. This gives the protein CASSLVPLAGVEYNEQFF.

The CDR3 is CASSAGTTYEQYF. The DNA of the CDR3 is TGTGCCAGCAGCGCCGGGACAACCTACGAGCAGTACTTC. V usage is TRBV9 and J usage is TRBJ2-7; D perhaps matches TRBD1 (6 bases). The CDR3 is made up of 13 amino acids. The germline V and J ends were trimmed by 3 bases and 2 bases, with 9 bases remaining between them. The germline V gene encodes CDR1 SGDLS and CDR2 YYNGEE.

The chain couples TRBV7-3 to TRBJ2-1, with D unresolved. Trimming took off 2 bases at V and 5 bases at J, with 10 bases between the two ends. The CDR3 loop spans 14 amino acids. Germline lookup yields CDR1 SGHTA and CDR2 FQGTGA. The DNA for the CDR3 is TGTGCCAGCAGCTTAGGTTTCCGGGACAATGAGCAGTTCTTC. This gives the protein CASSLGFRDNEQFF.

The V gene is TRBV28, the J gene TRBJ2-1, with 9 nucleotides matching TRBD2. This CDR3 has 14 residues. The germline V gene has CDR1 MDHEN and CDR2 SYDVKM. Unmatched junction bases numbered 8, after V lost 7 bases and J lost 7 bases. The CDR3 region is CASTGGRALNEQFF. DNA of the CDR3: TGTGCCAGCACGGGCGGGAGGGCCCTTAATGAGCAGTTCTTC.

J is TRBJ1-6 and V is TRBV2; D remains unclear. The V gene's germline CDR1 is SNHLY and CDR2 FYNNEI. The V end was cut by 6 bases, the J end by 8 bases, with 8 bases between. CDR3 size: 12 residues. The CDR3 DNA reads TGTGCCAGCAGCCGTATTGATTCACCCCTCCACTTT. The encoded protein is CASSRIDSPLHF.

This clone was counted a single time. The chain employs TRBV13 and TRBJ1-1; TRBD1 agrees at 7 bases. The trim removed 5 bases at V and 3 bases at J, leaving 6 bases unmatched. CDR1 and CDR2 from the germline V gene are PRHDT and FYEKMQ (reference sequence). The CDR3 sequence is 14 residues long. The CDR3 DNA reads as TGTGCCAGCAGCCCTCTCGACAGGGACACTGAAGCTTTCTTT. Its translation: CASSPLDRDTEAFF.

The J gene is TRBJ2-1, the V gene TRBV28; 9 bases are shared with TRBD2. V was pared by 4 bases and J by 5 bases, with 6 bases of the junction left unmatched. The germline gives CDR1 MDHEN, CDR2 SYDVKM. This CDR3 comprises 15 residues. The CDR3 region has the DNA TGTGCCAGCAGTTCCCCGGCTAGCGGGAACAATGAGCAGTTCTTC. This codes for CASSSPASGNNEQFF.

Here the CDR3 DNA reads TGTGCCAGTAGTCGGACAGTGAACACTGAAGCTTTCTTT. As protein: CASSRTVNTEAFF. The chain has TRBV19 and TRBJ1-1; possibly TRBD1 for D (6 bases). The CDR3 is 13 residues long. Germline V gene data show CDR1 as LNHDA and CDR2 as SQIVND (reference sequence). The V gene lost 5 bases and the J gene lost 0 bases, with 7 bases spanning the gap.